Listed here are 20 T cell receptor beta chains from one sample, sequenced in a study of tumor-infiltrating lymphocytes in primary liver carcinoma. TCR beta cDNA was made from around 520 ng total RNA with a constant-region primer. Slightly modified ARM-PCR served as the procedure for the TCR beta libraries. These libraries came from three rounds of nested multiplex PCR. The first two PCR rounds, roughly 9 cycles each, used TRBV1-TRBV30 forward primers and a C-beta reverse primer. MiXCR was run by TCRdb on the multiplex PCR reads, yielding one entry per CDR3 protein. The sample has just under 55,000 distinct CDR3 sequences, around three quarters seen once. Unsorted bulk tissue (roughly 17-33 mg) underwent RNA and DNA co-extraction. Sequencing was done on a sample of liver tumor tissue from sampling region 2. As to subset: tumor region T2, inferior pole. These receptors all stem from a man in his forties with primary liver carcinoma and hepatitis B virus infection.

To note about this clonotype: At one of its ends the junction is not consistent with the germline gene, which may arise from a read error. The chain uses TRBV6-1 and TRBJ1-5; D is undetermined. The germline gives CDR1 MNHNS, CDR2 SASEGT. The CDR3 sequence is 10 residues long. The CDR3 bases are TGTGCCAACAGTCATCAGCCCCAGCATTTT. Translating it yields CANSHQPQHF.

This clonotype was counted at least ten times. This sequence joins TRBV6-6 and TRBJ2-1, with 8 bases matching TRBD1. J lost 7 bases, V lost 5 bases, and 7 bases had no gene match. Germline V CDR1 and CDR2: MNHNY, SVGAGI (reference sequence). The CDR3 extends over 14 amino acids. The CDR3 nucleotides read TGTGCCAGCAGTACCGACAGGGGTCGGAATGAGCAGTTCTTC. This codes for CASSTDRGRNEQFF.

As for this clonotype: A much larger clone is a single base away; this may be a read error. The chain joins TRBV2 to TRBJ2-1; D perhaps matches TRBD1 (5 bases). The germline gives CDR1 SNHLY, CDR2 FYNNEI. V lost 0 bases and J 14 bases, leaving 17 bases between the germline ends. This CDR3 comprises 14 residues. CDR3 in amino acids: CASSEAETGASKFF. The CDR3 nucleotides read TGTGCCAGCAGTGAAGCTGAAACAGGTGCTAGTAAGTTCTTC.

As regards this clonotype: The junction and the germline gene differ at one end; a read error may be behind it. V and J are TRBV11-2 and TRBJ1-2; no reliable D call. The CDR3 runs 13 residues. Germline V lookup: CDR1 SGHAT, CDR2 FQNNGV. CDR3 protein: CASSLEGNCGYIF. CDR3 sequence (DNA): TGTGCCAGCAGCTTAGAGGGGAATTGTGGCTACATCTTC.

Comments on this clonotype: Since a much larger clone is just one base distant, this may be a read error. CDR3 nucleotide sequence: TGTGCCAGTAGTATAGGACCGGCCTACAATGAGCAGTTCTTC. It encodes CASSIGPAYNEQFF. This chain connects TRBV19 to TRBJ2-1; D gene uncertain. V shed 1 base and J shed 2 bases, with 6 bases lying between them. The CDR3 has 14 amino acids. The germline CDR1 and CDR2 sequences are LNHDA and SQIVND (reference sequence).

Details on this clonotype: Germline is not matched at one junction end, which may reflect a read error. This chain joins TRBV11-2 and TRBJ2-2, with TRBD2 matching over 7 bases. The CDR3 has 16 amino acids. Germline loops: CDR1 SGHAT, CDR2 FQNNGV. CDR3 bases: TGTGCCAGCGGCCCACGGGCGAGCGGGGTATCCGGGGTGCTGTTTTTT. Amino acid sequence: CASGPRASGVSGVLFF.

As for this clonotype: This may be a read error, as it is one base from a much larger clone. The chain links TRBV28 to TRBJ2-3; TRBD2 is a possible D gene (6 bases). CDR1 and CDR2 from the germline V gene are MDHEN and SYDVKM. The CDR3 sequence is 17 residues long. The CDR3 DNA is TGTGCCAGCAGTTCCCCCCGGCAGGCCACTAGCACAGATACGCATTATTTT. It translates to CASSSPRQATSTDTHYF.

For this clonotype: An end of the junction does not agree with germline; a read error may underlie this. This chain joins TRBV5-1 and TRBJ2-7, with 8 bases lining up with TRBD2. The CDR3 length is 15 residues. CDR1 is SGHRS, CDR2 YFSETQ, per germline. CDR3 bases: TGCGCCAGCAGCTTGACAAGCGGGAGCTCCTACGAGCCGTACTTC. This translates into CASSLTSGSSYEPYF.

Remarks on this clonotype: A much larger clone lies a single base off, so this may be a read error. The CDR3 loop reads CASSPIVYLQETQYF. As DNA, the CDR3 is TGTGCCAGCAGCCCCATAGTGTACCTCCAAGAGACCCAGTACTTC. The V call is TRBV7-8, the J call TRBJ2-5; the D is unclear. Germline V gene sequence: CDR1 SGHVS, CDR2 FQNEAQ. Between the trimmed V and J ends, which lost 5 bases and 1 base, there was a span of 14 bases. This CDR3 is 15 amino acids long.

The chain has TRBV6-1 and TRBJ2-3; possible D gene TRBD2, 5 bases. Germline assignment: CDR1 MNHNS and CDR2 SASEGT. With 5 bases removed from V and 0 bases from J, the gap between germline ends came to 9 bases. The CDR3 runs to 14 residues. The CDR3 nucleotides are TGTGCCAGCAGTACGGGAACTAGCACAGATACGCAGTATTTT. Protein product: CASSTGTSTDTQYF.

In regard to this clonotype: A clone one base away is much larger, so this may be a read error. The conserved final phenylalanine or tryptophan is absent from the CDR3, which likely points to a read error. V is TRBV28 and J is TRBJ1-2, with 10 positions matching TRBD1. The germline V gene encodes CDR1 MDHEN and CDR2 SYDVKM. The CDR3 has 18 amino acids. The J segment lost 5 bases and the V segment lost 6 bases, leaving 18 bases of the junction unmatched. The CDR3 DNA sequence: TGTGCCAGCAGCCGACGCAACAGCGCGGGGACAGGGGATTATGGCTACACCCTC. Its protein is CASSRRNSAGTGDYGYTL.

Notes on this clonotype: A read error may produce the germline difference seen at one junction end. The J gene is TRBJ1-2, the V gene TRBV29-1, with unresolved D. The CDR3 sequence is 12 residues long. The germline CDR1 and CDR2 sequences are SQVTM and ANQGSEA. CDR3 residues: CSVEHESYGYTF. The DNA for the CDR3 is TGCAGCGTTGAACACGAGAGCTATGGTTACACCTTC.

As to this clonotype: One end of the junction fails to match germline, which may point to a read error. CDR3 coding DNA: TGTGCCAGCAGCCACCTGACTAGCGTGAACATCGGGGAGCTGTTTTTT. Translating gives CASSHLTSVNIGELFF. The chain employs TRBV4-2 and TRBJ2-2; 8 positions match TRBD2. The germline CDR1 and CDR2 sequences are LGHNA and YNFKEQ. The CDR3 contains 16 residues.

Concerning this clonotype itself: A much larger clone lies one base from this, so it may be a read error. J is TRBJ2-2 and V is TRBV25-1, with TRBD2 matching over 14 bases. V shed 4 bases and J 6 bases; nucleotides not matched to a gene: 10. The CDR3 has 18 residues. Germline V CDR1 and CDR2: MGHDK, SYGVNS. The CDR3 protein is CASSGPRKGLAGAGELFF. CDR3 DNA: TGTGCCAGCAGTGGTCCGAGGAAGGGACTAGCGGGAGCCGGGGAGCTGTTTTTT.

On this clonotype: A read error is likely, as this CDR3 ends without the conserved phenylalanine or tryptophan. V gene TRBV7-9 combines with J gene TRBJ2-3, with 7 bases fitting TRBD2. Germline assignment: CDR1 SEHNR and CDR2 FQNEAQ (reference sequence). The CDR3 contains 17 residues. The CDR3 reads CASSSPALREFKDAQYI. The CDR3, as DNA: TGTGCCAGCAGCTCCCCCGCTTTGCGGGAGTTTAAAGATGCGCAGTATATT.

Of note for this clonotype: The conserved closing phenylalanine or tryptophan is absent in this CDR3, likely reflecting a read error. V and J are TRBV10-2 and TRBJ2-1; TRBD2 matches at 10 bases. Germline assignment: CDR1 WSHSY and CDR2 SAAADI. This CDR3 region has 15 residues. Here the CDR3 DNA reads TGCGCCAGCAGTGGTAAGCGGGAGGGCCTAGATGAACAGTTCTTA. The encoded protein is CASSGKREGLDEQFL.

J is TRBJ2-3 and V is TRBV6-5; 8 nucleotides match TRBD2. V dropped 0 bases and J dropped 5; count of bases not matched to a gene: 22. In germline, CDR1 is MNHEY, CDR2 SVGAGI. This CDR3 spans 21 amino acids. The CDR3 is CASSYSRDGRAIFPGIDTQYF. CDR3 bases: TGTGCCAGCAGTTACTCCCGTGACGGGAGGGCCATTTTTCCGGGTATAGATACGCAGTATTTT.

The V and J genes are TRBV29-1 and TRBJ2-3; possibly TRBD1 for D (5 bases). Gene TRBJ1-5 matches the end of the DNA better, so the J call may be wrong. The CDR3 is 15 residues long. Per the germline V gene, CDR1 is SQVTM and CDR2 is ANQGSEA. The CDR3: CSVEFPSFITGTQHF. CDR3 in DNA: TGCAGCGTTGAATTCCCTAGCTTTATCACAGGTACGCAGCATTTT.

At least ten counts were recorded for this clonotype. J is TRBJ2-7 and V is TRBV12-3 or TRBV12-4, with 8 bases fitting TRBD2. Trimming removed 6 bases from V and 3 bases from J; junction bases left unmatched: 7. This CDR3 is built from 14 residues. The CDR3 nucleotides read TGTGCCAGCAGCAAACATGGGACTAGCTACGAGCAGTACTTC. It specifies CASSKHGTSYEQYF.

In its sample, this clonotype was seen once. Because the CDR3 is missing its conserved closing phenylalanine or tryptophan, this is likely a read error. This rearrangement joins TRBV10-1 to TRBJ2-5, with TRBD2 matching over 13 bases. Germline V lookup: CDR1 WNHNN, CDR2 SYGVQD (reference sequence). There are 15 residues in the CDR3. The junction had 2 bases not matched to a gene; V was cut back by 4 bases and J by 3 bases. CDR3 residues: CASSGGTSGKETQYS. DNA of the CDR3: TGCGCCAGCAGTGGCGGGACTAGCGGGAAAGAGACCCAGTACTCC.